The 14 T cell receptor beta chains below all came from one sample that was sequenced in a study of CD8+ T cells in alopecia areata. The authors extracted RNA and reverse transcribed it into cDNA as the sequencing template. Libraries were prepared by immunoSEQ multiplex PCR; TCRdb keeps only in-frame clonotypes and omits some of them. There are about 300,000 clones in the sample, none observed a single time. The sorting of pooled cutaneous lymph node cells relied on CD4, CD8alpha, NKG2D, NKG2ACE and other markers. The specimen was CD4+ T cells sorted from a lymph node. Receptor source: a C3H/HeJ mouse with alopecia areata. The strain's MHC: H2-k.

This clone has more than one count but fewer than ten. All gene names here are mouse names. Partial CDR3 DNA: TGTGCCAGCAGTGATGCCTGGGGGGGGAGTCAAGAC. Amino acid sequence: CASSDAWGGSQD. In full, the CDR3 is CASSDAWGGSQDTQYF. The V gene is TRBV13-1, the J gene TRBJ2-5; 9 nucleotides align to TRBD2. The CDR3 end falls 4 residues outside the read, so it is completed with the germline J gene. The germline gives CDR1 NSHNY, CDR2 SYGAGN. The CDR3 is 16 amino acids. V lost 0 bases and J lost 3; bases outside the gene matches: 5.

A few counts support this clone. Here the gene names and germline are mouse. Other DNA sequences in this sample translate to the same CDR3. The chain's CDR3 is CTCSAGTGGGQNTLYF. The sequenced CDR3 bases are TGCACCTGCAGTGCCGGGACAGGGGGCGGTCAAAAC. This chain joins TRBV1 and TRBJ2-4; 12 nucleotides line up with TRBD1. The CDR3 end falls 4 residues outside the read, so it is completed with the germline J gene. V dropped 3 bases and J dropped 1; count of bases not matched to a gene: 2. This CDR3 is built from 16 residues. CDR1 is NSQYPW and CDR2 is LRSPGD in the germline V gene (reference sequence).

With regard to this clone: The gene names given are mouse names. The read stops 4 residues short of the end of the CDR3; the missing end is completed from the germline J gene. The chain combines TRBV1 with TRBJ1-2; TRBD1 matches at 10 bases. CDR3 length: 15 amino acids. After removal of 4 bases from V and 4 bases from J, the junction contained 6 bases not matched to a gene. Germline-derived CDR1 and CDR2 are NSQYPW and LRSPGD (reference sequence). The CDR3 here is CTCSGPGQGTSDYTF. The sequenced CDR3 bases are TGCACCTGCAGTGGGCCGGGACAGGGGACCTCC. Full variable domain (rest looked up from reference TRBV1 and TRBJ1-2): VTLLEQNPRWRLVPRGQAVNLRCILKNSQYPWMSWYQQDLQKQLQWLFTLRSPGDKEVKSLPGADYLATRVTDTELRLQVANMSQGRTLYCTCSGPGQGTSDYTFGSGTRLLVI.

This clone was seen at least ten times. Mouse gene names apply. The read gets to within 4 residues of the CDR3 end, and the germline J gene fills in the rest. Other nucleotide sequences in the sample specify the same CDR3. V and J are TRBV31 and TRBJ2-1; D is ambiguous. Germline loops: CDR1 GKSSPN, CDR2 SITVG. The CDR3 loop spans 10 amino acids. CDR3 in amino acids: CAWSLAEQFF. The covered CDR3 bases are TGTGCCTGGAGTCTAGCT.

This clone was detected a few times. The genes and germline here are from mouse. The missing CDR3 end, 4 residues past where the read stops, is filled in from the germline J gene. This chain joins TRBV1 and TRBJ2-5; a weak D match, TRBD1 (5 bases). Trimming cost V 4 bases and J 2 bases, with 7 bases left between them. This CDR3 spans 13 amino acids. Looked up from germline, CDR1 is NSQYPW and CDR2 is LRSPGD (reference sequence). CDR3 in amino acids: CTCSGTFQDTQYF. The sequenced part of the CDR3 DNA is TGCACCTGCAGTGGGACATTCCAAGAC.

With respect to this clone: The germline and genes are mouse ones. The read ends 4 residues shy of where the CDR3 ends; the end is completed using the germline J gene. The same CDR3 is also encoded by other DNA sequences in this sample. This sequence joins TRBV1 and TRBJ2-1; 11 positions match TRBD1. The germline CDR1 and CDR2 sequences are NSQYPW and LRSPGD (reference sequence). The CDR3 has 14 amino acids. CDR3 DNA (partial): TGCACCTGCAGTGCCGGGACAGGGGGAGCT. Residues: CTCSAGTGGA. The whole CDR3 reads CTCSAGTGGAEQFF.

On this clone: Genes and germline are mouse. The read falls 4 residues short of the CDR3 end, and the missing part is taken from the germline J gene. J is TRBJ1-2 and V is TRBV31, with D tentatively TRBD1 (5 bases). The V end was cut by 1 base, the J end by 4 bases, with 10 bases between. Germline-derived CDR1 and CDR2 are GKSSPN and SITVG. This CDR3 contains 13 residues. CDR3 DNA, as far as it was read: TGTGCCTGGAGTCAGGGGCAGGGCTCC. It is translated as CAWSQGQGS. The CDR3 as a whole reads CAWSQGQGSDYTF.

This clone was seen only a few times. The listed genes are named as in mouse. The read gets to within 4 residues of the CDR3 end, and the germline J gene fills in the rest. The V gene is TRBV1, the J gene TRBJ2-4; weak D call: TRBD1 (7 bases). Deletions cut 7 bases from V and 0 bases from J, with 11 bases between. Looked up from germline, CDR1 is NSQYPW and CDR2 is LRSPGD (reference sequence). The CDR3 loop spans 14 amino acids. CDR3 DNA (partial): TGCACCTGCAAGACAGGGACTAGTCAAAAC. It specifies CTCKTGTSQN. From start to end, the CDR3 is CTCKTGTSQNTLYF.

A word on this clone: This may be a read error, as it is one base from a much larger clone. Mouse germline and gene names are used. The sequence runs out 4 residues before the end of the CDR3; the remainder is reconstructed from the germline J gene. The chain combines TRBV2 with TRBJ2-2; 10 nucleotides line up with TRBD2. CDR1 LGHNA and CDR2 YSYQKL come from the germline V gene. With 2 bases clipped from V and 1 base from J, the junction kept 1 base outside the gene matches. The CDR3 is 16 amino acids. CDR3 loop: CASSQNWGGNTGQLYF. CDR3 bases read: TGTGCCAGCAGCCAAAACTGGGGGGGAAACACCGGG.

The sample holds a few counts of this clone. Gene names refer to mouse genes. The read is 4 residues too short to cover the CDR3 end, so that end is filled in from the germline J gene. This chain joins TRBV13-2 and TRBJ2-3, with 10 bases aligning to TRBD2. Unmatched junction bases numbered 1, after V lost 2 bases and J lost 4 bases. In germline, CDR1 is NNHNN, CDR2 SYGAGS (reference sequence). The CDR3 loop spans 14 amino acids. CDR3 residues: CASGDWGGSETLYF. The CDR3 bases that were read are TGTGCCAGCGGTGACTGGGGGGGCTCAGAA.

This clone was detected a few times. Mismatch with germline at one junction end may stem from a read error. Gene labels here are mouse ones. The read terminates 3 residues ahead of where the CDR3 ends, so the germline J gene completes it. This rearrangement joins TRBV1 to TRBJ1-6; the D gene is possibly TRBD1 (5 bases). TRBJ1-6 is identified as an open reading frame with a role that is uncertain. The CDR3 loop spans 13 amino acids. Per the germline V gene, CDR1 is NSQYPW and CDR2 is LRSPGD (reference sequence). The CDR3 DNA, read in part, is TGCGCCTGCAGTGCAGACAGAGATTCGCCC. Amino acid sequence: CACSADRDSP. The full CDR3 protein reads CACSADRDSPLYF.

This clone was seen a few times. Any gene name here is a mouse gene name. The read halts 3 residues ahead of the CDR3 end, with the missing end drawn from the germline J gene. This CDR3 is also generated by other DNA sequences in the sample. This rearrangement joins TRBV1 to TRBJ1-6, with TRBD1 identical over 8 bases. TRBJ1-6 is an ORF, with its function uncertain. V was pared by 4 bases and J by 7 bases, with 6 bases of the junction left unmatched. The CDR3 length is 15 residues. Germline CDR1 reads NSQYPW; CDR2 reads LRSPGD (reference sequence). The CDR3 loop is CTCSGQGARNSPLYF. The CDR3 bases that were read are TGCACCTGCAGTGGGCAGGGGGCGCGAAATTCGCCC.

This clone has more than one count but fewer than ten. Any gene name here is a mouse gene name. The read is 4 residues too short to cover the CDR3 end, so that end is filled in from the germline J gene. The chain employs TRBV13-3 and TRBJ1-2; 10 nucleotides agree with TRBD1. The CDR3 is 16 amino acids. V was clipped by 2 bases and J by 2 bases; unmatched bases: 6. CDR1 and CDR2 (germline): NNHDY, SYVADS. CDR3 DNA, as far as it was read: TGTGCCAGCAGTGAGCCCCCGGGACAGGGGAACTCC. It encodes CASSEPPGQGNS. In full, the CDR3 is CASSEPPGQGNSDYTF.

Turning to this clone: Mouse gene names apply. The read gets to within 4 residues of the CDR3 end, and the germline J gene fills in the rest. The rearrangement uses TRBV31 and TRBJ1-1; tentative D call: TRBD1 (5 bases). Germline loops: CDR1 GKSSPN, CDR2 SITVG. This CDR3 spans 12 amino acids. The covered CDR3 bases are TGTGCCTGGAGGGACTGGGGGGGA. This translates into CAWRDWGG. The full CDR3 protein reads CAWRDWGGEVFF.